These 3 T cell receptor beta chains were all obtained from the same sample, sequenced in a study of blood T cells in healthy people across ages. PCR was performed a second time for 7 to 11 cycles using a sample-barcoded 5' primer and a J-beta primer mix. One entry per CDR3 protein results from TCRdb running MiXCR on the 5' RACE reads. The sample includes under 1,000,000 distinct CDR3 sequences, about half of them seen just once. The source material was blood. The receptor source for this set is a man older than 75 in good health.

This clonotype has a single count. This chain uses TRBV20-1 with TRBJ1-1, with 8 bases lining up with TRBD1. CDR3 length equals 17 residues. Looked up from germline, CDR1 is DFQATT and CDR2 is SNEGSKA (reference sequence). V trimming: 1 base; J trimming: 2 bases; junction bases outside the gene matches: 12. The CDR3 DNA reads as TGCAGTGCTAGAGTTTTCGGACAGGGATACCGAAACACTGAAGCTTTCTTT. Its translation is CSARVFGQGYRNTEAFF.

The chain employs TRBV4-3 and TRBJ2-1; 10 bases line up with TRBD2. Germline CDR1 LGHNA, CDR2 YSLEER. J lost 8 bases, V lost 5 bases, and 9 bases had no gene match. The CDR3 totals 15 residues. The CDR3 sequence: CASSSRGLATDEQFF. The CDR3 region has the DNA TGCGCCAGCAGCTCGCGGGGACTAGCGACCGATGAGCAGTTCTTC.

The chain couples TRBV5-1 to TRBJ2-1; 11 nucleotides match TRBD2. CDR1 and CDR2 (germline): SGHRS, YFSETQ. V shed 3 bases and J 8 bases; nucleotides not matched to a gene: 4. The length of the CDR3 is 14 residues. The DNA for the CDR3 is TGCGCCAGCAGCTCTACTAGCGGGAGTGATGAGCAGTTCTTC. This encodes CASSSTSGSDEQFF.